The T cell receptor beta chain described here comes from a study of vaccination effects on CD4 cells after COVID-19. This clone was picked up one time. Its specificity is unknown. The CDR3 runs to 19 residues. Libraries were prepared by immunoSEQ multiplex PCR; TCRdb keeps only in-frame clonotypes and omits some of them. The table includes 50,000 or so clones, 80% to 85% detected once. Peptide-pool stimulation followed by sequencing identified expanded antigen-specific CD4+ clonotypes in the ViraFEST assay. Cultured cells yielded isolated CD4+ T cells after nine to ten days. Nobody among the vaccine recipients had prior SARS-CoV-2 infection (nucleocapsid antibodies were negative).

This sequence was found in a human donor who received a COVID-19 vaccine. Sequencing used CD4+ T cells from PBMCs cultured with HCoV-229E spike peptides, obtained before COVID-19 vaccination. The chain is built from TRBV21-1 and TRBJ2-3; the D segment call TRBD1 is taken from the table without a DNA check. TRBV21-1 is a documented pseudogene. CDR3 region: CASDALFTIGTGSTDTQYF. The DNA of the CDR3 is TGTGCCAGCGATGCTCTATTTACCATCGGGACAGGGAGCACAGATACGCAGTATTTT.